This is a list of T cell receptor beta chains from one sample in a study of OX40 agonist ivuxolimab in advanced cancers. Clones were read by immunoSEQ multiplex PCR, and TCRdb kept only the in-frame ones, dropping some. Of over 9,000 clones listed, 80% to 85% were seen once; the top ten hold 8% to 10%. Sequenced here: CD4+ or CD8+ T cells sorted from blood, sampled in a trial of the OX40 agonist ivuxolimab. All receptors derive from an adult with an advanced solid tumor such as melanoma, head and neck, liver or kidney cancer. The CDR3 runs from the conserved cysteine through the conserved F or W.

length: 13
J: TRBJ2-7
V: TRBV6-5
CDR3: CASSDGDSYEQYF

length: 16
J: TRBJ2-3
V: TRBV5-6
CDR3: CASSPGPDFLADTQYF

length: 15
J: TRBJ1-2
V: TRBV7-9
CDR3: CASSAGGGAPYGYTF

length: 14
J: TRBJ1-1
V: TRBV10-1
CDR3: CASSPGRKNTEAFF

length: 15
J: TRBJ2-7
V: TRBV6-4
CDR3: CASRPPGQAAYEQYF

length: 15
J: TRBJ2-2
V: TRBV7-6
CDR3: CASSLDRPTAGELFF

length: 14
J: TRBJ1-4
V: TRBV5-8
CDR3: CASSLDYGWEGLFF

length: 13
J: TRBJ2-7
V: TRBV4-1
CDR3: CASSRTASYEQYF

length: 16
J: TRBJ2-2
V: TRBV27
CDR3: CASSSYRGLGTGELFF

length: 18
J: TRBJ2-2
V: TRBV4-1
CDR3: CASSQVFGQRSNTGELFF

length: 14
J: TRBJ2-3
V: TRBV4-1
CDR3: CASSLRGAADTQYF

length: 10
J: TRBJ1-2
V: TRBV20-1
CDR3: CSAWVEGYTF

length: 13
J: TRBJ1-1
V: TRBV15
CDR3: CATSRGRNTEAFF

length: 14
J: TRBJ1-3
V: TRBV7-8
CDR3: CASSLTGVGNTIYF

length: 16
J: TRBJ1-5
V: TRBV21-1
CDR3: CASSNGTKYSNQPQHF

length: 15
J: TRBJ2-7
V: TRBV4-1
CDR3: CASSQKFSGFYEQYF

length: 15
J: TRBJ2-7
V: TRBV7-9
CDR3: CASSSLQGALGEQYF

length: 14
J: TRBJ1-1
V: TRBV19
CDR3: CASSMGGIGTEAFF

length: 15
J: TRBJ1-2
V: TRBV11-1
CDR3: CASSSPGQGAGGYTF

length: 14
J: TRBJ2-3
V: TRBV2
CDR3: CASSDNKDTDTQYF

length: 14
J: TRBJ1-2
V: TRBV6-5
CDR3: CASSYDGAYYGYTF

length: 13
J: TRBJ2-7
V: TRBV6-1
CDR3: CASRDSPPYEQYF

length: 14
J: TRBJ1-1
V: TRBV4-1
CDR3: CASSQDWGGTEAFF

length: 12
J: TRBJ2-7
V: TRBV7-9
CDR3: CASSILAYEQYF

length: 16
J: TRBJ2-1
V: TRBV2
CDR3: CASSEGMRGDYNEQFF

length: 13
J: TRBJ2-7
V: TRBV4-1
CDR3: CASSQDNAYEQYF

length: 15
J: TRBJ2-7
V: TRBV5-1
CDR3: CASSLDRGITYEQYF

length: 15
J: TRBJ1-4
V: TRBV7-6
CDR3: CASSLWARANEKLFF

length: 15
J: TRBJ2-3
V: TRBV9
CDR3: CASSSVGASTDTQYF

length: 13
J: TRBJ2-5
V: TRBV6-5
CDR3: CASSYYKGETQYF

length: 14
J: TRBJ2-7
V: TRBV5-6
CDR3: CASSIPGRHYEQYF

length: 16
J: TRBJ2-3
V: TRBV27
CDR3: CASSLTGQGITDTQYF

length: 13
J: TRBJ1-1
V: TRBV7-6
CDR3: CASSLKQNTEAFF

length: 16
J: TRBJ1-4
V: TRBV5-1
CDR3: CASSLVQGEVNEKLFF

length: 15
J: TRBJ1-1
V: TRBV14
CDR3: CASSQEPSGADEAFF

length: 11
J: TRBJ1-2
V: TRBV29-1
CDR3: CSLYVDYGYTF

length: 17
J: TRBJ1-1
V: TRBV4-1
CDR3: CASSSGQGSPRNTEAFF

length: 13
J: TRBJ2-7
V: TRBV7-6
CDR3: CASSKTGAYEQYF

length: 15
J: TRBJ2-3
V: TRBV7-9
CDR3: CASSPQDLNLDTQYF

length: 13
J: TRBJ2-2
V: TRBV19
CDR3: CASSIGQHGELFF

length: 16
J: TRBJ2-7
V: TRBV6-4
CDR3: CASSATGTGGVYEQYF

length: 15
J: TRBJ2-2
V: TRBV5-1
CDR3: CASRIDGGKAGELFF

length: 14
J: TRBJ2-7
V: TRBV27
CDR3: CASSSWERGGEQYF

length: 14
J: TRBJ1-3
V: TRBV19
CDR3: CAGTGGPSGNTIYF

length: 13
J: TRBJ2-7
V: TRBV6-9
CDR3: CASSYSDRGEQYF

length: 16
J: TRBJ2-5
V: TRBV5-4
CDR3: CASSLSRGGGSGTQYF

length: 12
J: TRBJ1-2
V: TRBV6-5
CDR3: CASSYAAGGYTF

length: 15
J: TRBJ2-1
V: TRBV15
CDR3: CATSKGGGTYNEQFF

length: 12
J: TRBJ2-7
V: TRBV21-1
CDR3: CASPGPSYEQYF

length: 13
J: TRBJ2-7
V: TRBV11-2
CDR3: CASSQDAGYEQYF

length: 14
J: TRBJ2-1
V: TRBV5-1
CDR3: CASRTSGGYNEQFF

length: 17
J: TRBJ1-1
V: TRBV4-1
CDR3: CASSQEQGDLMNTEAFF

length: 14
J: TRBJ2-2
V: TRBV25-1
CDR3: CASSVEEGTGELFF

length: 11
J: TRBJ2-7
V: TRBV5-5
CDR3: CASSLTSEQYF

length: 15
J: TRBJ1-1
V: TRBV6-5
CDR3: CASSYIQGALTEAFF

length: 16
J: TRBJ1-5
V: TRBV5-1
CDR3: CASSLAPGGAGQPQHF

length: 16
J: TRBJ2-2
V: TRBV19
CDR3: CASSILDALNTGELFF

length: 16
J: TRBJ1-3
V: TRBV23-1
CDR3: CASSPGRTCSGNTIYF

length: 12
J: TRBJ1-5
V: TRBV6-5
CDR3: CASSYLPQPQHF

length: 14
J: TRBJ1-1
V: TRBV9
CDR3: CASSATGVYTEAFF